This T cell receptor beta chain was recorded in a study of control samples from healthy donors and cancer patients. Repertoires were generated with immunoSEQ multiplex PCR, while TCRdb's copy carries only in-frame clones and drops some. The sample holds about 160,000 clones, approximately 94% seen once. The source is a woman in her 40s in good health. Sequenced input: blood.

In nucleotides, the CDR3 is TGTGCCAGCAGCGTAGATATCGGGCTTAATTCACCCCTCCACTTT. Translated, it gives CASSVDIGLNSPLHF. The V and J genes are TRBV9 and TRBJ1-6; D remains unclear. Trimming stripped 0 bases from V and 6 bases from J, with 10 bases between. The germline gives CDR1 SGDLS, CDR2 YYNGEE. This CDR3 comprises 15 residues.